This TCR beta chain was identified in a study of T cell responses to AZD1222 COVID-19 vaccine. The overall study: Both about-4-week and about-12-week second-dose recipients were combined. The study's findings and limits: Increased Spike-specific TCR breadth and depth were observed after two AZD1222 doses. Repertoire sampling happened only post peak T cell response. Nearly half of the spike-specific TCRs reportedly recognize variant regions that carry no mutations.

Data came from immunoSEQ multiplex PCR; TCRdb stores just in-frame clones and leaves some out. This table holds approximately 180,000 clones, about 90% found once. Concerning this clone: The antigen remains undetermined.

The CDR3 is 15 amino acids. Trimming took 1 base from V and 0 from J, leaving 10 bases between them. In germline, CDR1 is SGHTA, CDR2 FQGNSA. This clonotype originated in an adult in good health. The chain uses TRBV7-2 and TRBJ2-7, with D maybe TRBD2 (5 bases). The sample was peripheral blood, taken on day 0 of AZD1222 vaccination. Written as DNA, the CDR3 is TGTGCCAGCAGCTTAGAACAGCGGACCTCCTACGAGCAGTACTTC. Protein: CASSLEQRTSYEQYF.